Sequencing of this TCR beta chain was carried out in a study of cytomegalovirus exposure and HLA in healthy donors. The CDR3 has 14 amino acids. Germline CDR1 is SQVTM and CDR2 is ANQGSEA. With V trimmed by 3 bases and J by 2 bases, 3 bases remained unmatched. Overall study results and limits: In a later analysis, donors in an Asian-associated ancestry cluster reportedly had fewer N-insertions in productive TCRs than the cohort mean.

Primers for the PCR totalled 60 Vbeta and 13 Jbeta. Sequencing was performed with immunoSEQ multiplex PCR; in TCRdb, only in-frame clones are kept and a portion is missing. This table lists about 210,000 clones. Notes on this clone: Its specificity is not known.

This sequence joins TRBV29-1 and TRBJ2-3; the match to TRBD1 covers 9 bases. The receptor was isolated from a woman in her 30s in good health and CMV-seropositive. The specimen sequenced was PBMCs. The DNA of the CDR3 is TGCAGCGTTGAGTACAGGGGGCTCACAGATACGCAGTATTTT. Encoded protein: CSVEYRGLTDTQYF.